Sequencing of this TCR beta chain was carried out in a study of shared clonotypes between healthy human individuals. It was at deep level that the assay was run. A 200 ng quantity of DNA, around 30,000 T cell genomes, went into the sorted-subset replicate PCRs. Assay used: immunoSEQ multiplex PCR; TCRdb lists only in-frame clones, some missing. The table shows millions of clones, with more than 85% occurring only once. This clone was detected only a few times. Its target is unknown. Study-level findings and limits: On the whole, naive subsets had larger estimated richness than memory subsets had.

The V end lost 3 bases, the J end lost 2 bases, and 14 bases lay between the germline ends. Germline V lookup: CDR1 LNHDA, CDR2 SQIVND (reference sequence). CDR3 length: 15 residues. The sample comprised naive CD4+ T cells from PBMCs. Stated subset: CD45RA+ positively selected. The V gene is TRBV19, the J gene TRBJ2-7; TRBD1 is a possible D gene (5 bases). This sequence originates from a man younger than 35 in good health. Some clones in this sample may be carry-over from other donors' samples. The chain's CDR3 is CASSINSGSPYEQYF. The CDR3 coding sequence is TGTGCCAGTAGTATCAACTCAGGGTCCCCCTACGAGCAGTACTTC.